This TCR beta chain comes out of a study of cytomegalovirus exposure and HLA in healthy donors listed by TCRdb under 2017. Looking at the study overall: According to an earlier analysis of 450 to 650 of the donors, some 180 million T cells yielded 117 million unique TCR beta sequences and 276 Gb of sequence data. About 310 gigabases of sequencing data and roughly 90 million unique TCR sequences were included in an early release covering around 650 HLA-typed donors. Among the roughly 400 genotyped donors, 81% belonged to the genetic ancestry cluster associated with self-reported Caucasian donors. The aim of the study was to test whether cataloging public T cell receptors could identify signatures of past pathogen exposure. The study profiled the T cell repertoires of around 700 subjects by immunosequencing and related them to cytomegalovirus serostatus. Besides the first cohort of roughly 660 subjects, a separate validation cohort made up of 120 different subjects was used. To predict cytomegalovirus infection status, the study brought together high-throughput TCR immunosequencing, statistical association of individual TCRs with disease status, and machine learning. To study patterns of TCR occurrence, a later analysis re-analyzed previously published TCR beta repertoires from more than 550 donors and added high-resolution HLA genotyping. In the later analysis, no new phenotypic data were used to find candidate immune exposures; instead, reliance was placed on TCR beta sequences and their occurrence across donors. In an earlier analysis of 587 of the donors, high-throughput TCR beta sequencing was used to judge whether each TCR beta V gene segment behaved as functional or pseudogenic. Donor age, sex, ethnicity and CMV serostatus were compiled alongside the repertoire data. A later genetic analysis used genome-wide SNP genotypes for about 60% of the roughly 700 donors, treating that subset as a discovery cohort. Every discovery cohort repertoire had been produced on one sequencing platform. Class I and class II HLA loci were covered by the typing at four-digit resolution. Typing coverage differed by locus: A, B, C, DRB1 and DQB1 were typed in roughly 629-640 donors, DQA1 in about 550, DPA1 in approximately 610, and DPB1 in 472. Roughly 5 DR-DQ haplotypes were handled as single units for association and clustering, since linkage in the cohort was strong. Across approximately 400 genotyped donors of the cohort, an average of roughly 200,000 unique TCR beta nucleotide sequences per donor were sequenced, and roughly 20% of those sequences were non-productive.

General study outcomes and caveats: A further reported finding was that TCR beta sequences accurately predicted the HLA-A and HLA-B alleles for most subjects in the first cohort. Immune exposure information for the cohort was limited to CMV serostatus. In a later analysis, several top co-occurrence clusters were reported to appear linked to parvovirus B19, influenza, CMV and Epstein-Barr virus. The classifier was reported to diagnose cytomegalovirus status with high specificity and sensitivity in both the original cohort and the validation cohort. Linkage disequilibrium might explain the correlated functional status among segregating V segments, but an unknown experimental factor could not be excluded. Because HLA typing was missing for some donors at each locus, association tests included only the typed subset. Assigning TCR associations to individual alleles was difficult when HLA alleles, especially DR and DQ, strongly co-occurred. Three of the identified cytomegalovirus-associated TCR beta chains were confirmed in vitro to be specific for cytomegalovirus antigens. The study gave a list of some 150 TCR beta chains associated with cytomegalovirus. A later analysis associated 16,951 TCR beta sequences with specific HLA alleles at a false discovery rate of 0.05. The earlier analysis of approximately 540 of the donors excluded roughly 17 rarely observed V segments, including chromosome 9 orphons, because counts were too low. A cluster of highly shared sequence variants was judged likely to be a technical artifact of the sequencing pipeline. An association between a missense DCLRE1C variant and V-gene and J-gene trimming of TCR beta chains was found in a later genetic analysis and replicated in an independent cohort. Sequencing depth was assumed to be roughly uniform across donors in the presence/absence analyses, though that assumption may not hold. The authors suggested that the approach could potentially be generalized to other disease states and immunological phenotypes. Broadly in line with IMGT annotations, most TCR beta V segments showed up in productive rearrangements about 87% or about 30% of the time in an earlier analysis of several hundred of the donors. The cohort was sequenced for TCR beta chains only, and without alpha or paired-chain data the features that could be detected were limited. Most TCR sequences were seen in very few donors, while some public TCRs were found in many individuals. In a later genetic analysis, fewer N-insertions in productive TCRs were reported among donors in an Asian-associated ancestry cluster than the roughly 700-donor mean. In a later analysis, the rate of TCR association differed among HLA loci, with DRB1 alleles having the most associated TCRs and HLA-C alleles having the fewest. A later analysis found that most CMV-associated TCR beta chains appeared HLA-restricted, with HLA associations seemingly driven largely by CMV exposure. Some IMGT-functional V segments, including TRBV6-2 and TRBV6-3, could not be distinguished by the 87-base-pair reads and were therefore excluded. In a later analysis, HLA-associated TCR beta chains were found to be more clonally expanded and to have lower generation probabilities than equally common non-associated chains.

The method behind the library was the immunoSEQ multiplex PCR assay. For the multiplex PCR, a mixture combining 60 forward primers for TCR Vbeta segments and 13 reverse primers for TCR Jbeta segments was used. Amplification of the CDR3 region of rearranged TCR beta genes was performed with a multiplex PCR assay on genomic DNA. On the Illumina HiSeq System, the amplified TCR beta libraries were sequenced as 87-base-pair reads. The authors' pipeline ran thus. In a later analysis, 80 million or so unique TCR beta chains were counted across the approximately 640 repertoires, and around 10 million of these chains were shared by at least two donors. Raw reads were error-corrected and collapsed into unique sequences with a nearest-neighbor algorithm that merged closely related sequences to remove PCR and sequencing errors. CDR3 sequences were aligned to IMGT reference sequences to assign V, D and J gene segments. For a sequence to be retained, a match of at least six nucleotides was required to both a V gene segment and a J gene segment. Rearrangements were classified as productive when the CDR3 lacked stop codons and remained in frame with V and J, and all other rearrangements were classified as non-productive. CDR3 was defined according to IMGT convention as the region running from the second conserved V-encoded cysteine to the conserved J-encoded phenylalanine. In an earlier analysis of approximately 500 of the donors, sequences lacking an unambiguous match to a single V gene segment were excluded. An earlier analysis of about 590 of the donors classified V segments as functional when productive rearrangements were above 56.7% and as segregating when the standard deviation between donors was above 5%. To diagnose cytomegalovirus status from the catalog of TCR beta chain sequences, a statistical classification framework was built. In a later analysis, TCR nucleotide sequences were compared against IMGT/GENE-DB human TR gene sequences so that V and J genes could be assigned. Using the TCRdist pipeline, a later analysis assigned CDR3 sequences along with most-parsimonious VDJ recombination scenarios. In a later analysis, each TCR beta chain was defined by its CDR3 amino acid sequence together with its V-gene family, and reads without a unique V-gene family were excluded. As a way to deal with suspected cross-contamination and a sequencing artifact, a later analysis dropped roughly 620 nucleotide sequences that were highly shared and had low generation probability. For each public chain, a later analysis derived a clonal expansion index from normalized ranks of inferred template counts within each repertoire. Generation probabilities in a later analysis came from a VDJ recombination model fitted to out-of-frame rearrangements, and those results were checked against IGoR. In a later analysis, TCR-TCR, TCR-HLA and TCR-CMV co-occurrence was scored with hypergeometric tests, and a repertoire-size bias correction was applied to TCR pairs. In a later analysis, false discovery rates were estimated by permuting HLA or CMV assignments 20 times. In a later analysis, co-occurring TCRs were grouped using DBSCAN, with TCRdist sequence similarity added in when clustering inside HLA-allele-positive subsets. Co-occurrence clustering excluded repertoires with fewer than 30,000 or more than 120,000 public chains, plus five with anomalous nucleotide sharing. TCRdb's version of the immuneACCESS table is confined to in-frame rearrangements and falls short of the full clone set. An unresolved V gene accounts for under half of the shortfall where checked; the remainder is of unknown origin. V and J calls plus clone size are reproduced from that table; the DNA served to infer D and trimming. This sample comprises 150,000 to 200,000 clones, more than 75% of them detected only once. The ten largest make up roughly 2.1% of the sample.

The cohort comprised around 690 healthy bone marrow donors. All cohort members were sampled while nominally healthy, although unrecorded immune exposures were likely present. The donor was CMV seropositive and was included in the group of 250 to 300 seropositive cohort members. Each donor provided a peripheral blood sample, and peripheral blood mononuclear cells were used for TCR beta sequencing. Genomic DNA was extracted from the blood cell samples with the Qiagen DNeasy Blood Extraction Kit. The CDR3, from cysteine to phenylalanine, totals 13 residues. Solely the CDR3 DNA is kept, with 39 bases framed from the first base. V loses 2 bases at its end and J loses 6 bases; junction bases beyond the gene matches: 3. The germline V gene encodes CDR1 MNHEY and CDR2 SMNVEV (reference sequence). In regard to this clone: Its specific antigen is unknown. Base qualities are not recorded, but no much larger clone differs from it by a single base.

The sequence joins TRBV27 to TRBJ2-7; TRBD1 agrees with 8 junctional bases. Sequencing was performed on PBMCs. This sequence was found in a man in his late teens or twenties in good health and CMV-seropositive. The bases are TGTGCCAGCAGTTTACGGACAGGGCGCGAGCAGTACTTC. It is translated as CASSLRTGREQYF.